The rows below give T cell receptor beta chains drawn from one sample of a study of shared clonotypes between healthy human individuals. Method: immunoSEQ multiplex PCR; TCRdb's copy keeps in-frame clones and lacks some. The data hold roughly 2,000,000 clones, with about 95% observed a single time. The sequenced material came from naive CD8+ T cells sorted from blood. Source of these receptors: a man younger than 35 in good health. The CDR3 runs from the conserved cysteine through the conserved F or W. The D gene is left open where the match is weak. Only some rows state a clone size, as once, few, many or a class for expanded clones.

13 TRBD1 TRBJ1-2 TRBV6-5 NA CASSSDRLYGYTF TGTGCCAGCAGTTCGGACAGGCTCTATGGCTACACCTTC
15 TRBD2 TRBJ2-7 TRBV27 NA CASSQGPAGAYEQYF TGTGCCAGCAGCCAAGGTCCCGCGGGGGCCTACGAGCAGTACTTC
15 TRBD2 TRBJ2-7 TRBV4-3 NA CASSQGTSPSYEQYF TGCGCCAGCAGCCAAGGGACTAGCCCCTCCTACGAGCAGTACTTC
13 NA TRBJ1-1 TRBV15 NA CATSQDTGSEAFF TGTGCCACCAGCCAGGATACAGGGTCCGAAGCTTTCTTT
18 NA TRBJ2-3 TRBV28 NA CASSFHPGLLTSTDTQYF TGTGCCAGCAGTTTCCACCCGGGACTTCTAACGAGCACAGATACGCAGTATTTT
13 NA TRBJ2-7 TRBV7-9 NA CASSLSQSYEQYF TGTGCCAGCAGCTTGAGCCAGTCCTACGAGCAGTACTTC
15 TRBD2 TRBJ2-5 TRBV6-5 once CASSYSEGLAGFQYF TGTGCCAGCAGTTACTCCGAGGGACTAGCGGGTTTCCAGTACTTC
14 TRBD1 TRBJ2-7 TRBV6-6 NA CASSYGSGGTIKYF TGTGCCAGCAGTTACGGGTCAGGGGGTACAATTAAGTACTTC
14 NA TRBJ2-7 TRBV19 NA CASSQGGYSYEQYF TGTGCCAGTAGTCAGGGAGGCTACTCCTACGAGCAGTACTTC
14 NA TRBJ1-1 TRBV28 NA CASSYRLGSTEAFF TGTGCCAGCAGTTACAGGTTAGGGAGCACTGAAGCTTTCTTT
13 NA TRBJ2-3 TRBV7-2 NA CASSLVRADTQYF TGTGCCAGCAGCTTAGTAAGAGCAGATACGCAGTATTTT
13 TRBD1 TRBJ2-7 TRBV5-1 NA CARRDRECYEQYF TGCGCCAGACGGGACAGGGAATGCTACGAGCAGTACTTC
14 TRBD1 TRBJ1-5 TRBV7-2 NA CASSYTGGNQPQHF TGTGCCAGCAGCTACACAGGGGGCAATCAGCCCCAGCATTTT
11 NA TRBJ2-7 TRBV7-9 NA CASSFVSEQYF TGTGCCAGCAGCTTCGTTTCCGAGCAGTACTTC
15 NA TRBJ1-2 TRBV4-1 NA CASSQGAGNNYGYTF TGCGCCAGCAGCCAAGGCGCAGGGAACAACTATGGCTACACCTTC
14 NA TRBJ1-5 TRBV28 NA CASSPRGGGQPQHF TGTGCCAGCAGTCCCCGAGGGGGAGGCCAGCCCCAGCATTTT
16 TRBD2 TRBJ2-5 TRBV7-9 NA CASSPAVLAGDETQYF TGTGCCAGCAGCCCAGCCGTGTTAGCGGGAGACGAGACCCAGTACTTC
13 NA TRBJ1-1 TRBV5-1 NA CASSLGGDTEAFF TGCGCCAGCAGCTTGGGGGGTGACACTGAAGCTTTCTTT
13 NA TRBJ2-2 TRBV5-5 NA CASTPESTGELFF TGTGCCAGCACCCCGGAAAGCACCGGGGAGCTGTTTTTT
14 NA TRBJ2-1 TRBV6-5 NA CASSYRQGASEQFF TGTGCCAGCAGTTACCGGCAGGGAGCGAGTGAGCAGTTCTTC
13 NA TRBJ2-5 TRBV6-6 NA CASSPDSQETQYF TGTGCCAGCAGCCCCGACAGCCAAGAGACCCAGTACTTC
14 NA TRBJ1-6 TRBV13 NA CASSLEQGNPPLHF TGTGCCAGCAGCTTGGAACAGGGTAATCCACCCCTCCACTTT
13 NA TRBJ2-7 TRBV4-3 NA CASSQLQGTEQYF TGCGCCAGCAGCCAGCTCCAGGGTACCGAGCAGTACTTC
12 NA TRBJ1-2 TRBV5-4 NA CASSGAGYGYTF TGTGCCAGCTCAGGAGCTGGCTATGGCTACACCTTC
14 TRBD1 TRBJ2-7 TRBV5-1 NA CASSLPGGSYEQYF TGCGCCAGCAGCTTGCCAGGGGGATCCTACGAGCAGTACTTC
15 NA TRBJ2-7 TRBV11-2 NA CASSSLDSAAYEQYF TGTGCCAGCAGCTCCCTGGACAGCGCCGCCTACGAGCAGTACTTC
16 NA TRBJ2-2 TRBV9 NA CASTHPGIRGPGELFF TGTGCCAGCACCCACCCAGGGATCCGGGGCCCCGGGGAGCTGTTTTTT
14 NA TRBJ2-5 TRBV10-3 NA CAISESPGIETQYF TGTGCCATCAGTGAGTCGCCGGGAATTGAGACCCAGTACTTC
16 TRBD1 TRBJ2-3 TRBV5-1 NA CASSLERTGGTDTQYF TGCGCCAGCAGCTTGGAACGGACAGGGGGAACAGATACGCAGTATTTT
16 NA TRBJ2-5 TRBV10-3 NA CAISESTGGQRETQYF TGTGCCATCAGTGAGTCGACGGGGGGCCAACGAGAGACCCAGTACTTC
10 NA TRBJ2-7 TRBV7-2 NA CASAGYEQYF TGTGCCAGCGCCGGTTACGAGCAGTACTTC
13 NA TRBJ2-1 TRBV7-9 NA CASSFWRDNEQFF TGTGCCAGCAGCTTCTGGCGAGACAATGAGCAGTTCTTC
14 TRBD1 TRBJ2-2 TRBV19 NA CASSGTENTGELFF TGTGCCAGTTCCGGGACAGAGAACACCGGGGAGCTGTTTTTT
12 TRBD2 TRBJ2-7 TRBV15 NA CATSTPGGEQYF TGTGCCACCAGCACCCCGGGGGGCGAGCAGTACTTC
15 NA TRBJ1-1 TRBV21-1 NA CASSKLRVVNTEAFF TGTGCCAGCAGCAAATTACGGGTCGTGAACACTGAAGCTTTCTTT
12 NA TRBJ2-1 TRBV27 once CASAPSYNEQFF TGTGCCAGCGCCCCATCTTACAATGAGCAGTTCTTC
13 NA TRBJ1-1 TRBV9 NA CASSVGGDTEAFF TGTGCCAGCAGCGTAGGTGGAGACACTGAAGCTTTCTTT
15 NA TRBJ2-1 TRBV5-5 NA CASSLYGSSYNEQFF TGTGCCAGCAGCTTGTACGGGAGCTCCTACAATGAGCAGTTCTTC
16 NA TRBJ2-7 TRBV27 NA CASSLSPGGASYEQYF TGTGCCAGCAGTTTATCCCCCGGTGGGGCTTCCTACGAGCAGTACTTC
14 NA TRBJ1-1 TRBV5-4 NA CASSLGGSSTEAFF TGTGCCAGCAGCTTGGGAGGGTCGAGCACTGAAGCTTTCTTT
16 NA TRBJ2-2 TRBV6-1 NA CASSEIRLANTGELFF TGTGCCAGCAGTGAAATTCGGCTGGCGAACACCGGGGAGCTGTTTTTT